This T cell receptor beta chain was recovered during a study of blood T cell repertoires in COVID-19. Method: immunoSEQ multiplex PCR; TCRdb's copy keeps in-frame clones and lacks some. The sample records about 91,000 clones, 82% being singletons. The TCR sequence derives from a man aged 50 to 59 with active or convalescent COVID-19. The sample comprised peripheral blood.

In nucleotides, the CDR3 is TGTGCCAGCAGTGAAGGGGCAGGGATCTATTCACCCCTCCACTTT. Amino acids: CASSEGAGIYSPLHF. This chain joins TRBV2 and TRBJ1-6, with a weak D call TRBD1 (5 bases). The CDR3 loop spans 15 amino acids. In germline, CDR1 is SNHLY, CDR2 FYNNEI. Trimming took 1 base from V and 8 from J, leaving 12 bases between them.